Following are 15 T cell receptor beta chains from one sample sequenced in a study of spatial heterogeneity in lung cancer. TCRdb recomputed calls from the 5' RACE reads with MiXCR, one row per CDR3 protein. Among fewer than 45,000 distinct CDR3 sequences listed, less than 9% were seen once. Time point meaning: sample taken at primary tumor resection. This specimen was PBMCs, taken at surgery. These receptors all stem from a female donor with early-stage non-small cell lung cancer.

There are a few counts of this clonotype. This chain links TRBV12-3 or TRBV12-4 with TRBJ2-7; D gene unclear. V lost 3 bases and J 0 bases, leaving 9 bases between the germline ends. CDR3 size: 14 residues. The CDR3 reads CASSLYMSSYEQYF. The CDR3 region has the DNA TGTGCCAGCAGTTTGTACATGAGCTCCTACGAGCAGTACTTC.

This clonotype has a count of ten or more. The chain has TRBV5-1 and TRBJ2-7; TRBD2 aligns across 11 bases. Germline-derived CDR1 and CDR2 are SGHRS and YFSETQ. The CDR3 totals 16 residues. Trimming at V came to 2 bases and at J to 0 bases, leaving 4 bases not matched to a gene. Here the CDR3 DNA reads TGCGCCAGCAGCTTTAGCGGGAGGGCATACTCCTACGAGCAGTACTTC. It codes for CASSFSGRAYSYEQYF. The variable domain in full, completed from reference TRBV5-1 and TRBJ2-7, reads KAGVTQTPRYLIKTRGQQVTLSCSPISGHRSVSWYQQTPGQGLQFLFEYFSETQRNKGNFPGRFSGRQFSNSRSEMNVSTLELGDSALYLCASSFSGRAYSYEQYFGPGTRLTVT.

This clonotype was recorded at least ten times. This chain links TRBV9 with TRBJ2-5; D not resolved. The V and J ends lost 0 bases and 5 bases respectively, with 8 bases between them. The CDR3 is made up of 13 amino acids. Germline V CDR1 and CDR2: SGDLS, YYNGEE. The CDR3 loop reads CASSVAYSETQYF. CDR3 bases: TGTGCCAGCAGCGTAGCCTACTCCGAGACCCAGTACTTC.

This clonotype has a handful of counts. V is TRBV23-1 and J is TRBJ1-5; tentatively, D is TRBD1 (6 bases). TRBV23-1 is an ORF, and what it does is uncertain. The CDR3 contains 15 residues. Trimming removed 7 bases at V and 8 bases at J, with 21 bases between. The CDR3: CASTNGNREMEPQHF. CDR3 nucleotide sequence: TGCGCCAGCACCAACGGAAACAGGGAGATGGAGCCCCAGCATTTT.

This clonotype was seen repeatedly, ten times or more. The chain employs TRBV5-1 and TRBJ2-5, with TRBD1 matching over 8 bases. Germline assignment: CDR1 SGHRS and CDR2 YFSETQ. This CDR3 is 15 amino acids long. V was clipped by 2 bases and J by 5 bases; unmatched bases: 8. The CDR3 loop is CASSFHGQGDETQYF. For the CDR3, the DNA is TGCGCCAGCAGCTTCCACGGACAGGGTGATGAGACCCAGTACTTC.

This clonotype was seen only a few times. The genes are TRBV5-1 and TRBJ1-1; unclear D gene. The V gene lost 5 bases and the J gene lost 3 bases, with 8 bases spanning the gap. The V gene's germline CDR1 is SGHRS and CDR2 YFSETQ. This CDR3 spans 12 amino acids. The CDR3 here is CASRGVDTEAFF. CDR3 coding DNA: TGCGCCAGCAGGGGAGTCGACACTGAAGCTTTCTTT.

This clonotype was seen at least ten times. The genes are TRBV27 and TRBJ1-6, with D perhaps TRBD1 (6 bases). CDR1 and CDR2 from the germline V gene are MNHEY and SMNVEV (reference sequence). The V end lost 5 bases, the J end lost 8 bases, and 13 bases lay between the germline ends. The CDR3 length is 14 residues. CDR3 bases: TGTGCCAGCAGTGTAACAGGGAACTATTCACCCCTCCACTTT. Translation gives CASSVTGNYSPLHF.

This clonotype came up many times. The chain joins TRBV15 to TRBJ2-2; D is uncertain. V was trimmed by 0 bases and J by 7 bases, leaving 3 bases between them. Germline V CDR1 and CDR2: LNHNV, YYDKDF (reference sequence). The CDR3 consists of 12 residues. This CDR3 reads CATSRESGELFF. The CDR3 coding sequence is TGTGCCACCAGCAGAGAGAGCGGGGAGCTGTTTTTT.

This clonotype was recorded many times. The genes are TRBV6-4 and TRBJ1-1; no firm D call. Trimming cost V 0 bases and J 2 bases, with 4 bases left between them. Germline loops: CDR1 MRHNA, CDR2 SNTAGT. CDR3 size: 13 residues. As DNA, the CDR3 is TGTGCCAGCAGTGACTCCCTTAACACTGAAGCTTTCTTT. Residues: CASSDSLNTEAFF.

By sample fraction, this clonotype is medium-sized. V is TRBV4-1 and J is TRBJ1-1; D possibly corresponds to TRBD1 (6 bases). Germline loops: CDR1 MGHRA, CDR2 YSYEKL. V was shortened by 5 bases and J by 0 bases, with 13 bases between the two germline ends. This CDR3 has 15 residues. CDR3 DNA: TGCGCCAGCAGCGTAGAGGACAGATTGAACACTGAAGCTTTCTTT. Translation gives CASSVEDRLNTEAFF.

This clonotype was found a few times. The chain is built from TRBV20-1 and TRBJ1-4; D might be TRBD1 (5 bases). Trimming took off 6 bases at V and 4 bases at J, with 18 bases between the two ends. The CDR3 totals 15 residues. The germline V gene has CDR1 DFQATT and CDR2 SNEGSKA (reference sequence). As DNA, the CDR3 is TGCAGTGCCGGTGGGACGTATGTCTTTAATGAAAAACTGTTTTTT. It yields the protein CSAGGTYVFNEKLFF.

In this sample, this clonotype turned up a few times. This chain's CDR3 is CASARLSLNEKLFF. The CDR3 bases are TGCGCCAGCGCCCGTTTAAGTCTGAATGAAAAACTGTTTTTT. This chain connects TRBV5-1 to TRBJ1-4, with unresolved D. V lost 7 bases to trimming and J lost 5 bases, with 15 bases between them. Germline V gives CDR1 SGHRS, CDR2 YFSETQ. This CDR3 is 14 amino acids long. The variable domain in full, completed from reference TRBV5-1 and TRBJ1-4, reads KAGVTQTPRYLIKTRGQQVTLSCSPISGHRSVSWYQQTPGQGLQFLFEYFSETQRNKGNFPGRFSGRQFSNSRSEMNVSTLELGDSALYLCASARLSLNEKLFFGSGTQLSVL.

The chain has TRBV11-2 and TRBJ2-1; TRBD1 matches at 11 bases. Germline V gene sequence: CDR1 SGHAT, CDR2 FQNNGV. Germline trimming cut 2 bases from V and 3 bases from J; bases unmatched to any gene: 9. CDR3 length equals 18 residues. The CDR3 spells CASSLYLAGTGGYNEQFF. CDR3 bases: TGTGCCAGCAGCTTATACCTCGCCGGGACAGGGGGCTACAATGAGCAGTTCTTC.

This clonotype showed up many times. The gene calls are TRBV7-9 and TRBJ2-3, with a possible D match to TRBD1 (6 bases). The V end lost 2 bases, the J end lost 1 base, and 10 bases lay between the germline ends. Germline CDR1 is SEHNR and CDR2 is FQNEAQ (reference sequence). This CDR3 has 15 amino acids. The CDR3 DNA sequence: TGTGCCAGCAGCTTAAGTTGGACAGGCACAGATACGCAGTATTTT. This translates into CASSLSWTGTDTQYF.

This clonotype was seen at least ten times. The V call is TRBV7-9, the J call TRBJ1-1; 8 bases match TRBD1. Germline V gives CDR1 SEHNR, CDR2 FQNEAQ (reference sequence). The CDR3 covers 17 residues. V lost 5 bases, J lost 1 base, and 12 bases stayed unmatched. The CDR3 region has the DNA TGTGCCAGCAGCCCGCCGGCAGGGGGCTTTACGAACACTGAAGCTTTCTTT. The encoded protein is CASSPPAGGFTNTEAFF. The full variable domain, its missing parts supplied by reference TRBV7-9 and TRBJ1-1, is DTGVSQNPRHKITKRGQNVTFRCDPISEHNRLYWYRQTLGQGPEFLTYFQNEAQLEKSRLLSDRFSAERPKGSFSTLEIQRTEQGDSAMYLCASSPPAGGFTNTEAFFGQGTRLTVV.